This T cell receptor beta chain emerged from a study of blood T cells in healthy people across ages. Each sample yielded at least 5 micrograms of PBMC total RNA. Overall study findings and caveats: It was the long-lived donors that had more naive CD4+ cells and higher diversity than aged donors.

V was clipped by 0 bases and J by 7 bases, with 13 bases between them. Germline V gene lookup returns CDR1 DFQATT and CDR2 SNEGSKA (reference sequence). The CDR3 loop spans 15 amino acids. Together with a sample-barcoded 5' primer, a J-beta primer mix was included in a second PCR lasting about 7 to 12 cycles. TCRdb re-called the 5' RACE reads with MiXCR, one entry per CDR3 protein. The data contain approximately 730,000 distinct CDR3 sequences, roughly 50% of them singletons. This clonotype showed up just once. Its antigen is not identified. This rearrangement joins TRBV20-1 to TRBJ1-6, with a weak D call TRBD1 (5 bases). Sequencing was carried out using blood. This receptor was taken from a man older than 75 in good health. CDR3 protein: CSARDPGRVNSPLHF. As DNA, the CDR3 is TGCAGTGCTAGAGATCCTGGCAGGGTGAATTCACCCCTCCACTTT.